Below are 7 T cell receptor beta chains sequenced from a single sample in a study of cytomegalovirus exposure and HLA in healthy donors. PCR was performed using 60 Vbeta and 13 Jbeta primers. Profiling relied on immunoSEQ multiplex PCR, and the TCRdb table lists in-frame clones only, not all of them. The sample yields over 75,000 clones, roughly 73% seen once. The sequencing input was PBMCs. Receptors were obtained from a man aged 45-65 years in good health and CMV-seropositive.

This chain links TRBV27 with TRBJ1-5; D ambiguous. Trimming took off 1 base at V and 9 bases at J, with 16 bases between the two ends. Germline V gives CDR1 MNHEY, CDR2 SMNVEV (reference sequence). The CDR3 covers 15 residues. The CDR3 is CASSLYPEASVPQHF. As DNA, the CDR3 is TGTGCCAGCAGTTTATACCCCGAGGCCTCGGTGCCCCAGCATTTT.

The gene calls are TRBV27 and TRBJ2-2, with D unresolved. Germline values: CDR1 MNHEY, CDR2 SMNVEV (reference sequence). V lost 4 bases and J lost 4, with 10 bases in between. The CDR3 totals 14 residues. The CDR3 nucleotides read TGTGCCAGCAGTTCCTTCCGCGCCACCGGGGAGCTGTTTTTT. Translating gives CASSSFRATGELFF.

The genes are TRBV2 and TRBJ2-1; TRBD2 matches at 7 bases. The CDR3 is 15 amino acids. Germline trimming cut 6 bases from V and 7 bases from J; bases unmatched to any gene: 12. Per the germline V gene, CDR1 is SNHLY and CDR2 is FYNNEI. The CDR3 spells CASRDLDWGGNEQFF. The CDR3 nucleotides are TGTGCCAGCAGAGACTTGGACTGGGGGGGGAATGAGCAGTTCTTC. The full variable domain, in which reference TRBV2 and TRBJ2-1 provide the parts outside the CDR3, is EPEVTQTPSHQVTQMGQEVILRCVPISNHLYFYWYRQILGQKVEFLVSFYNNEISEKSEIFDDQFSVERPDGSNFTLKIRSTKLEDSAMYFCASRDLDWGGNEQFFGPGTRLTVL.

The chain uses TRBV7-2 and TRBJ2-5, with 7 nucleotides matching TRBD1. CDR3 size: 13 residues. J gave up 2 bases and V 4 bases, and 1 base lay outside the gene matches. The germline CDR1 and CDR2 sequences are SGHTA and FQGNSA. DNA for the CDR3: TGTGCCAGCAGCTGGGGACAGCAAGAGACCCAGTACTTC. Protein: CASSWGQQETQYF.

This clone is a singleton in its sample. The V and J genes are TRBV10-2 and TRBJ1-2; TRBD1 matches at 8 bases. This CDR3 has 12 amino acids. Germline assignment: CDR1 WSHSY and CDR2 SAAADI. With V trimmed by 6 bases and J by 6 bases, 3 bases remained unmatched. The CDR3 coding sequence is TGCGCCAGCAGAGGACAGGGTAATGGCTACACCTTC. This sequence encodes CASRGQGNGYTF.

The gene calls are TRBV6-5 and TRBJ1-6; perhaps TRBD1 as D (5 bases). The CDR3 spans 13 residues. Germline values: CDR1 MNHEY, CDR2 SVGAGI. Trimming stripped 2 bases from V and 6 bases from J, with 5 bases between. The CDR3 nucleotides read TGTGCCAGCAGTTACGACAGTAATTCACCCCTCCACTTT. It codes for CASSYDSNSPLHF.

This clone has a single count. The gene calls are TRBV7-9 and TRBJ1-3; 7 bases line up with TRBD1. With 1 base clipped from V and 0 bases from J, the junction kept 9 bases outside the gene matches. Germline lookup yields CDR1 SEHNR and CDR2 FQNEAQ (reference sequence). This CDR3 spans 18 amino acids. The CDR3 bases are TGTGCCAGCAGCTTAGGACCCCTCGGACAGGTCTCTGGAAACACCATATATTTT. Translation: CASSLGPLGQVSGNTIYF.